The 2 T cell receptor beta chains presented below share a single source sample, sequenced in a study of OX40 agonist ivuxolimab in advanced cancers. The repertoire was sequenced with immunoSEQ multiplex PCR; TCRdb's copy has only in-frame clones and lacks some. The sample lists 100,000 or so clones, roughly nine tenths occurring once. The sample consisted of CD4+ or CD8+ T cells sorted from blood, taken in a trial of the OX40 agonist ivuxolimab. The source is an adult with an advanced solid tumor such as melanoma, head and neck, liver or kidney cancer.

J is TRBJ1-1 and V is TRBV4-1; D gene uncertain. Looked up from germline, CDR1 is MGHRA and CDR2 is YSYEKL. Trimming removed 0 bases from V and 3 bases from J, with 8 bases in between. The CDR3 is 14 amino acids. The CDR3 nucleotides read TGCGCCAGCAGCCAAGATACGGGCTACACTGAAGCTTTCTTT. Its translation: CASSQDTGYTEAFF.

This clone has just one count. The chain joins TRBV30 to TRBJ2-3; 7 bases align to TRBD1. Germline trimming cut 0 bases from V and 4 bases from J; bases unmatched to any gene: 1. The CDR3 is 13 residues long. CDR1 is GTSNPN, CDR2 SVGIG, per germline (reference sequence). CDR3: CAWSVGGSDTQYF. The DNA of the CDR3 is TGTGCCTGGAGTGTAGGGGGCTCAGATACGCAGTATTTT. Using reference TRBV30 and TRBJ2-3 for the parts outside the CDR3, the full variable domain is SQTIHQWPATLVQPVGSPLSLECTVEGTSNPNLYWYRQAAGRGLQLLFYSVGIGQISSEVPQNLSASRPQDRQFILSSKKLLLSDSGFYLCAWSVGGSDTQYFGPGTRLTVL.